The 19 T cell receptor beta chains presented below share a single source sample, sequenced in a study of blood T cell repertoires in COVID-19. Sequencing was performed with immunoSEQ multiplex PCR; in TCRdb, only in-frame clones are kept and a portion is missing. The sample has fewer than 130,000 clones; 75% to 80% are singletons. Input material: peripheral blood. The receptors were sampled from a woman of 80 years or more with active or convalescent COVID-19.

The chain employs TRBV2 and TRBJ2-7; D might be TRBD2 (5 bases). This CDR3 contains 16 residues. Germline values: CDR1 SNHLY, CDR2 FYNNEI. V was pared by 10 bases and J by 3 bases, with 25 bases between. CDR3 loop: CATHRISGRSIYEQYF. CDR3 DNA sequence: TGTGCCACCCACCGTATATCGGGAAGGAGCATCTACGAGCAGTACTTC.

The V and J genes are TRBV29-1 and TRBJ1-1; D may be TRBD1 (6 bases). V shed 8 bases and J shed 5 bases, with 15 bases lying between them. Germline V gene sequence: CDR1 SQVTM, CDR2 ANQGSEA. This CDR3 is built from 12 residues. The CDR3 nucleotides are TGCAGCTTCAGTTACAGGGATACTGAAGCTTTCTTT. Amino acids: CSFSYRDTEAFF.

The chain carries TRBV4-3 and TRBJ2-3; D is undetermined. From germline, CDR1 is LGHNA and CDR2 YSLEER. V was clipped by 0 bases and J by 4 bases, with 11 bases between them. The CDR3 sequence is 15 residues long. CDR3 sequence (DNA): TGCGCCAGCAGCCAAGATCCGTTAGTCGCAGATACGCAGTATTTT. Translation: CASSQDPLVADTQYF.

In DNA, the CDR3 is TGTGCCAGCAGCCTCGGTCGAGGGTGGCACACCGGGGAGCTGTTTTTT. This translates into CASSLGRGWHTGELFF. V is TRBV7-9 and J is TRBJ2-2, with D possibly being TRBD2 (5 bases). V dropped 5 bases and J dropped 3 bases, with 16 bases sitting between them. In germline, CDR1 is SEHNR, CDR2 FQNEAQ (reference sequence). This CDR3 has 16 amino acids.

The chain couples TRBV10-3 to TRBJ1-5; D perhaps matches TRBD1 (5 bases). The germline CDR1 and CDR2 sequences are ENHRY and SYGVKD. The length of the CDR3 is 14 residues. V was cut by 0 bases and J by 6 bases, with 9 bases left in between. CDR3: CAISESGGGQPQHF. As DNA, the CDR3 is TGTGCCATCAGTGAGTCGGGGGGTGGTCAGCCCCAGCATTTT.

This chain joins TRBV7-9 and TRBJ2-7; 7 bases are shared with TRBD2. In germline, CDR1 is SEHNR, CDR2 FQNEAQ (reference sequence). With V trimmed by 3 bases and J by 7 bases, 6 bases remained unmatched. The CDR3 runs to 13 residues. In nucleotides, the CDR3 is TGTGCCAGCAGCTTCGGCGGGAGTCGGGAGCAGTACTTC. It encodes CASSFGGSREQYF.

This clone was seen a handful of times. The J gene is TRBJ2-2, the V gene TRBV7-9; 7 bases are shared with TRBD2. J lost 4 bases, V lost 3 bases, and 8 bases had no gene match. Per germline, CDR1 SEHNR and CDR2 FQNEAQ (reference sequence). CDR3 length: 16 amino acids. The CDR3 is CASSFSGRLGTGELFF. The CDR3 DNA sequence: TGTGCCAGCAGCTTTTCCGGGAGGCTGGGCACCGGGGAGCTGTTTTTT.

The CDR3, as DNA: TGTGCCAGCAGCTTGGAAGGTAGCCGACCCACAGATACGCAGTATTTT. It codes for CASSLEGSRPTDTQYF. The rearrangement uses TRBV5-4 and TRBJ2-3; D unclear. The CDR3 contains 16 residues. CDR1 and CDR2 from the germline V gene are SGHNT and YYREEE (reference sequence). Between the trimmed V and J ends, which lost 0 bases and 2 bases, there was a span of 13 bases. The variable domain in full, with the rest retrieved from reference TRBV5-4 and TRBJ2-3, is ETGVTQSPTHLIKTRGQQVTLRCSSQSGHNTVSWYQQALGQGPQFIFQYYREEENGRGNFPPRFSGLQFPNYSSELNVNALELDDSALYLCASSLEGSRPTDTQYFGPGTRLTVL.

The chain joins TRBV4-3 to TRBJ2-7, with D perhaps matching TRBD2 (7 bases). Trimming stripped 1 base from V and 6 bases from J, with 10 bases between. CDR1 is LGHNA, CDR2 YSLEER, per germline. The CDR3 consists of 13 residues. CDR3 amino acids: CASSQARGAEQYF. The CDR3 region has the DNA TGCGCCAGCAGCCAAGCCCGGGGGGCCGAGCAGTACTTC.

The V and J genes are TRBV4-3 and TRBJ2-7; TRBD1 matches 8 bases. CDR1 and CDR2 (germline): LGHNA, YSLEER. With V trimmed by 0 bases and J by 2 bases, 12 bases remained unmatched. The CDR3 sequence is 18 residues long. CDR3: CASSQEVFGTGPTYEQYF. For the CDR3, the DNA is TGCGCCAGCAGCCAAGAGGTCTTCGGGACAGGACCAACCTACGAGCAGTACTTC.

As DNA, the CDR3 is TGTGCCAGCAGCGATCCGGGACTAGCGGTCTCCTACAATGAGCAGTTCTTC. Residues: CASSDPGLAVSYNEQFF. This rearrangement joins TRBV2 to TRBJ2-1; 11 bases are shared with TRBD2. This CDR3 comprises 17 residues. Germline V lookup: CDR1 SNHLY, CDR2 FYNNEI. Trimming cost V 6 bases and J 0 bases; bases outside gene matches: 7.

The chain employs TRBV27 and TRBJ2-7; 10 bases match TRBD1. The V segment lost 3 bases and the J segment 3 bases; nucleotides outside the gene matches: 5. The length of the CDR3 is 15 residues. Germline CDR1 is MNHEY and CDR2 is SMNVEV (reference sequence). The CDR3 protein is CASSLETGGIYEQYF. The CDR3, as DNA: TGTGCCAGCAGTTTGGAGACAGGGGGCATCTACGAGCAGTACTTC.

The V call is TRBV6-1, the J call TRBJ1-5; no reliable D call. There are 13 residues in the CDR3. Germline lookup yields CDR1 MNHNS and CDR2 SASEGT. V lost 0 bases to trimming and J lost 9 bases, with 9 bases between them. The DNA of the CDR3 is TGTGCCAGCAGTGAAGCTTGGGAGACGCCCCAGCATTTT. Protein: CASSEAWETPQHF.

This chain connects TRBV3-1 (or the pseudogene TRBV3-2) to TRBJ2-7, with D tentatively TRBD2 (5 bases). CDR3 length: 14 residues. With 5 bases removed from V and 2 bases from J, the gap between germline ends came to 13 bases. CDR1 is LGHDT and CDR2 is YNNKEL in the germline V gene (reference sequence). CDR3 nucleotides: TGTGCCAGCAGCTCTGGACTGGGTCCCTACGAGCAGTACTTC. Its translation: CASSSGLGPYEQYF.

V and J are TRBV5-1 and TRBJ1-1; 11 nucleotides align to TRBD1. From germline, CDR1 is SGHRS and CDR2 YFSETQ. The CDR3 totals 14 residues. J was trimmed by 10 bases and V by 4 bases; bases with no gene match: 9. CDR3 bases: TGCGCCAGCAGCCCCGGGACAGGGGGTTTAGTAGCTTTCTTT. Residues: CASSPGTGGLVAFF.

This chain joins TRBV29-1 and TRBJ1-4, with 9 bases lining up with TRBD1. The CDR3 is made up of 13 amino acids. The germline CDR1 and CDR2 sequences are SQVTM and ANQGSEA. Losses at the gene ends were 5 bases for V and 8 bases for J; bases not matched to a gene: 6. The CDR3 nucleotides are TGCAGCGTTTCCAGACAGGGGGGAGAAAAACTGTTTTTT. Residues: CSVSRQGGEKLFF.

The chain uses TRBV5-1 and TRBJ2-2; perhaps TRBD2 as D (6 bases). CDR1 and CDR2 from the germline V gene are SGHRS and YFSETQ. This CDR3 is built from 17 residues. Trimming pared 6 bases from V and 8 bases from J, leaving 26 bases between. The DNA of the CDR3 is TGCGCCAGCACCCTACTTGCGGGGACTCCGAATGAGGGGGAGCTGTTTTTT. Translated: CASTLLAGTPNEGELFF.

The rearrangement links TRBV7-3 to TRBJ2-2; TRBD2 is a possible D gene (5 bases). The CDR3 is 15 residues long. Trimming took off 2 bases at V and 4 bases at J, with 11 bases between the two ends. In germline, CDR1 is SGHTA, CDR2 FQGTGA. This CDR3 reads CASSLGLRGTGELFF. CDR3 sequence (DNA): TGTGCCAGCAGCTTAGGGCTTCGGGGCACCGGGGAGCTGTTTTTT.

The J gene is TRBJ1-1, the V gene TRBV2, with 7 bases aligning to TRBD1. The CDR3 contains 16 residues. V lost 6 bases, J lost 3 bases, and 13 bases stayed unmatched. From germline, CDR1 is SNHLY and CDR2 FYNNEI. The chain's CDR3 is CASSGRGSNLYTEAFF. The CDR3 DNA follows: TGTGCCAGCAGCGGCAGGGGGTCAAATCTCTACACTGAAGCTTTCTTT.